The clone carrying this T cell receptor (beta chain) was seen once. The antigen is unknown. The CDR3 consists of 16 residues. The junction had 6 bases not matched to a gene; V was cut back by 1 base and J by 7 bases. Germline CDR1 SGHNT, CDR2 YENEEA. The sample originates from a study of shared clonotypes between healthy human individuals. Overall study context: Contributing individuals were a couple of females and a few males aged 18 to 49.

TCRdb's copy holds only in-frame clones and misses some; the assay was immunoSEQ multiplex PCR. The sample includes around 1.4 million clones, about 98.5% of them seen just once. Study-wide points: Clonotypes that were shared across four donors made up around 5% of naive CD4 clonotypes.

This sequence joins TRBV11-3 and TRBJ2-1; 11 bases map to TRBD1. This clonotype was obtained from a man aged 25-45 years in good health. Input material: naive CD4+ T cells sorted from blood. Subset specified: CD45RA+ positively selected. The CDR3 sequence is CASSLGGTGGSNEQFF. CDR3 coding DNA: TGTGCCAGCAGCTTAGGAGGGACAGGGGGGTCGAATGAGCAGTTCTTC.